The 25 T cell receptor beta chains in this list originate from one sample, sequenced in a study of CD8+ T cells in alopecia areata. After isolation, RNA underwent reverse transcription to generate cDNA as the sequencing template. Profiled with immunoSEQ multiplex PCR; TCRdb holds only in-frame clones, not every one. The table lists a few hundred thousand clones, roughly 60% of them singletons, with about 0.89% in the top ten. Indicated treatment: oral pan-JAK inhibitor, 5-10 mg twice daily. Sequencing was performed on CD4+ T cells sorted from blood, taken at week 52, from a patient treated with tofacitinib. All receptors come from a human donor with alopecia areata.

This clone was seen more than once but under ten times. The V call is TRBV29-1, the J call TRBJ2-3, with 7 bases identical to TRBD1. Germline V gene sequence: CDR1 SQVTM, CDR2 ANQGSEA. This CDR3 is built from 15 residues. The trim removed 7 bases at V and 3 bases at J, leaving 13 bases unmatched. CDR3 DNA sequence: TGCAGCGCCCGAAACACAGGGGATGGGACAGATACGCAGTATTTT. Translated: CSARNTGDGTDTQYF.

V is TRBV15 and J is TRBJ2-6; TRBD1 aligns across 9 bases. This CDR3 has 20 residues. V gave up 0 bases and J gave up 3 bases; unmatched junction bases: 12. Germline assignment: CDR1 LNHNV and CDR2 YYDKDF (reference sequence). The CDR3 sequence: CATSRDVQGTGNHGANVLTF. The CDR3 DNA reads as TGTGCCACCAGCAGAGATGTCCAAGGGACAGGGAACCATGGGGCCAACGTCCTGACTTTC.

This clone was seen a few times. The J gene is TRBJ1-5, the V gene TRBV7-9; 7 nucleotides align to TRBD1. V lost 5 bases, J lost 7 bases, and 8 bases stayed unmatched. The CDR3 extends over 14 amino acids. Germline V gene sequence: CDR1 SEHNR, CDR2 FQNEAQ (reference sequence). Written as DNA, the CDR3 is TGTGCCAGCAGCGCCGGGGCAGGGGGACAGCCCCAGCATTTT. It translates to CASSAGAGGQPQHF.

This sequence joins TRBV18 and TRBJ2-5; the D gene is possibly TRBD1 (5 bases). CDR1 is KGHSH, CDR2 LQKENI, per germline. The CDR3 is 12 residues long. Trimming took off 8 bases at V and 2 bases at J, with 9 bases between the two ends. DNA of the CDR3: TGTGCCAGCGAGACAGCTCAAGAGACCCAGTACTTC. This codes for CASETAQETQYF.

This rearrangement joins TRBV9 to TRBJ1-5; the match to TRBD1 covers 8 bases. Unmatched junction bases numbered 8, after V lost 3 bases and J lost 0 bases. The CDR3 has 17 residues. Germline-derived CDR1 and CDR2 are SGDLS and YYNGEE. The chain's CDR3 is CASSDGQGRYSNQPQHF. CDR3 nucleotide sequence: TGTGCCAGCAGCGACGGACAGGGACGCTATAGCAATCAGCCCCAGCATTTT.

This clone came up a few times. V and J are TRBV10-3 and TRBJ2-7, with 13 bases identical to TRBD2. The length of the CDR3 is 17 residues. The germline V gene encodes CDR1 ENHRY and CDR2 SYGVKD. V lost 3 bases to trimming and J lost 2 bases; unmatched junction nucleotides: 7. CDR3 sequence: CAISERGLAGATYEQYF. The CDR3 nucleotides read TGTGCCATCAGTGAAAGAGGACTAGCGGGGGCCACCTACGAGCAGTACTTC.

V is TRBV6-6 and J is TRBJ2-6, with D tentatively TRBD2 (5 bases). This CDR3 spans 15 amino acids. The germline gives CDR1 MNHNY, CDR2 SVGAGI (reference sequence). Deletions cut 2 bases from V and 3 bases from J, with 8 bases between. The DNA for the CDR3 is TGTGCCAGCAGTTACCCGGGGTATGGGGCCAACGTCCTGACTTTC. This sequence encodes CASSYPGYGANVLTF.

V is TRBV29-1 and J is TRBJ1-3, with D hard to call. CDR3 length equals 11 residues. V lost 6 bases, J lost 6 bases, and 9 bases lay in between. The germline CDR1 and CDR2 sequences are SQVTM and ANQGSEA. The CDR3 reads CSVRIVNTIYF. In nucleotides, the CDR3 is TGCAGCGTCCGAATCGTAAACACCATATATTTT.

This clone was seen a handful of times. This chain uses TRBV19 with TRBJ2-4; D is perhaps TRBD2 (5 bases). The germline V gene has CDR1 LNHDA and CDR2 SQIVND (reference sequence). V lost 5 bases and J lost 0, with 11 bases in between. This CDR3 contains 15 residues. The CDR3 bases are TGTGCCAGTAGTTCCACCGGACTAGCCAAAAACATTCAGTACTTC. The encoded protein is CASSSTGLAKNIQYF. Using reference TRBV19 and TRBJ2-4 for the parts outside the CDR3, the full variable domain is DGGITQSPKYLFRKEGQNVTLSCEQNLNHDAMYWYRQDPGQGLRLIYYSQIVNDFQKGDIAEGYSVSREKKESFPLTVTSAQKNPTAFYLCASSSTGLAKNIQYFGAGTRLSVL.

This clone has more than one count but fewer than ten. This rearrangement joins TRBV29-1 to TRBJ2-3; no reliable D call. The CDR3 is 12 amino acids. CDR1 is SQVTM and CDR2 is ANQGSEA in the germline V gene. The germline V and J ends were trimmed by 8 bases and 3 bases, with 12 bases remaining between them. The CDR3 nucleotides read TGCAGCACCCGAACGGCGACAGATACGCAGTATTTT. It translates to CSTRTATDTQYF.

The CDR3 protein is CASRVGQFTDTQYF. CDR3 in DNA: TGTGCCAGCAGAGTCGGACAATTCACAGATACGCAGTATTTT. V usage is TRBV6-5 and J usage is TRBJ2-3; weak D call: TRBD1 (5 bases). This CDR3 is built from 14 residues. Germline V gene data show CDR1 as MNHEY and CDR2 as SVGAGI. V was trimmed by 6 bases and J by 2 bases, leaving 12 bases between them.

This clone has just one count. The rearrangement joins TRBV30 to TRBJ1-5; a possible D gene is TRBD1 (6 bases). Germline loops: CDR1 GTSNPN, CDR2 SVGIG (reference sequence). Trimming left V 1 base short and J 4 bases short, with 14 bases between. This CDR3 contains 15 residues. CDR3 coding DNA: TGTGCCTGGAGTGGCCCAGGGGCACCTAATCAGCCCCAGCATTTT. This gives the protein CAWSGPGAPNQPQHF.

V usage is TRBV30 and J usage is TRBJ1-1, with D unclear. Trimming left V 4 bases short and J 0 bases short, with 9 bases between. The CDR3 loop spans 13 amino acids. CDR1 is GTSNPN and CDR2 is SVGIG in the germline V gene (reference sequence). This CDR3 is CAWNVGLNTEAFF. DNA of the CDR3: TGTGCCTGGAATGTAGGGCTGAACACTGAAGCTTTCTTT.

There are a few counts of this clone. The chain has TRBV5-4 and TRBJ2-5; D tentatively reads TRBD1 or TRBD2 (5 bases each). V lost 4 bases and J 4 bases, leaving 17 bases between the germline ends. Germline V gene data show CDR1 as SGHNT and CDR2 as YYREEE (reference sequence). The CDR3 runs 15 residues. CDR3 protein: CASSPPGPQAETQYF. In DNA, the CDR3 is TGTGCCAGCAGCCCGCCGGGACCCCAGGCAGAGACCCAGTACTTC.

The V gene is TRBV30, the J gene TRBJ1-1; unclear D gene. The CDR3 contains 14 residues. Trimming stripped 2 bases from V and 1 base from J, with 11 bases between. Germline CDR1 GTSNPN, CDR2 SVGIG (reference sequence). The CDR3 region has the DNA TGTGCCTGGAGTACCGACTTCGGGAACACTGAAGCTTTCTTT. This encodes CAWSTDFGNTEAFF. Full variable domain (remainder filled in from reference TRBV30 and TRBJ1-1): SQTIHQWPATLVQPVGSPLSLECTVEGTSNPNLYWYRQAAGRGLQLLFYSVGIGQISSEVPQNLSASRPQDRQFILSSKKLLLSDSGFYLCAWSTDFGNTEAFFGQGTRLTVV.

The gene calls are TRBV30 and TRBJ1-2; 8 bases are shared with TRBD1. V shed 2 bases, J shed 7 bases, and the junction held 3 bases outside the gene matches. The germline V gene encodes CDR1 GTSNPN and CDR2 SVGIG (reference sequence). The CDR3 has 12 residues. The CDR3 spells CAWSLTGGGYTF. As DNA, the CDR3 is TGTGCCTGGAGTCTAACAGGGGGTGGCTACACCTTC.

There are a few counts of this clone. The J gene is TRBJ2-6, the V gene TRBV7-2; D is uncertain. Trimming took 7 bases from V and 0 from J, leaving 7 bases between them. Germline CDR1 reads SGHTA; CDR2 reads FQGNSA. The CDR3 consists of 14 residues. CDR3 sequence (DNA): TGTGCCAGCATCCTAAGCTCTGGGGCCAACGTCCTGACTTTC. Translating it yields CASILSSGANVLTF. Full variable domain (remainder filled in from reference TRBV7-2 and TRBJ2-6): GAGVSQSPSNKVTEKGKDVELRCDPISGHTALYWYRQSLGQGLEFLIYFQGNSAPDKSGLPSDRFSAERTGGSVSTLTIQRTQQEDSAVYLCASILSSGANVLTFGAGSRLTVL.

V is TRBV10-3 and J is TRBJ2-5; D may be TRBD2 (6 bases). This CDR3 region has 15 residues. The V gene lost 2 bases and the J gene lost 3 bases, with 13 bases spanning the gap. Germline V lookup: CDR1 ENHRY, CDR2 SYGVKD. This chain's CDR3 is CAISEPGTVEETQYF. Here the CDR3 DNA reads TGTGCCATCAGTGAGCCCGGGACTGTCGAAGAGACCCAGTACTTC.

The chain joins TRBV30 to TRBJ2-5; TRBD2 matches at 8 bases. With V trimmed by 0 bases and J by 13 bases, 10 bases remained unmatched. Germline V lookup: CDR1 GTSNPN, CDR2 SVGIG (reference sequence). The CDR3 runs 13 residues. CDR3 amino acids: CAWSVHKRLALYF. In nucleotides, the CDR3 is TGTGCCTGGAGTGTCCATAAAAGACTAGCGTTGTACTTC.

The J gene is TRBJ2-5, the V gene TRBV5-4, with a possible D match to TRBD1 (6 bases). V shed 5 bases and J shed 1 base, with 12 bases lying between them. Germline V gene lookup returns CDR1 SGHNT and CDR2 YYREEE (reference sequence). This CDR3 is 14 amino acids long. This CDR3 is CASSIRRGQETQYF. CDR3 coding DNA: TGTGCCAGCAGTATCCGCAGGGGCCAAGAGACCCAGTACTTC.

V gene TRBV7-2 combines with J gene TRBJ1-1, with unresolved D. Looked up from germline, CDR1 is SGHTA and CDR2 is FQGNSA. The CDR3 has 13 amino acids. The V end lost 2 bases, the J end lost 1 base, and 5 bases lay between the germline ends. The CDR3 protein is CASSLRRNTEAFF. In nucleotides, the CDR3 is TGTGCCAGCAGCTTAAGGCGGAACACTGAAGCTTTCTTT. The variable domain in full, completed from reference TRBV7-2 and TRBJ1-1, reads GAGVSQSPSNKVTEKGKDVELRCDPISGHTALYWYRQSLGQGLEFLIYFQGNSAPDKSGLPSDRFSAERTGGSVSTLTIQRTQQEDSAVYLCASSLRRNTEAFFGQGTRLTVV.

This rearrangement joins TRBV14 to TRBJ2-7; tentatively, D is TRBD1 or TRBD2 (5 bases each). V was shortened by 1 base and J by 3 bases, with 7 bases between the two germline ends. The germline gives CDR1 SGHDN, CDR2 FVKESK. CDR3 length: 13 residues. In DNA form, the CDR3 reads TGTGCCAGCAGCCAAGGGGGGATCTACGAGCAGTACTTC. Protein sequence: CASSQGGIYEQYF.

The CDR3 spells CASSFQTGEAFF. DNA of the CDR3: TGTGCCAGCAGCTTTCAGACAGGTGAAGCTTTCTTT. The chain carries TRBV7-9 and TRBJ1-1; D may be TRBD1 (6 bases). V lost 3 bases and J lost 7, with 9 bases in between. Germline CDR1 reads SEHNR; CDR2 reads FQNEAQ (reference sequence). CDR3 length equals 12 residues.

The chain links TRBV30 to TRBJ1-6, with 9 bases fitting TRBD1. The CDR3 contains 15 residues. Losses at the gene ends were 4 bases for V and 3 bases for J; bases not matched to a gene: 4. CDR1 is GTSNPN, CDR2 SVGIG, per germline (reference sequence). In nucleotides, the CDR3 is TGTGCCTGGATGGGACAGGGTATCTATAATTCACCCCTCCACTTT. Residues: CAWMGQGIYNSPLHF.

This chain links TRBV7-2 with TRBJ1-1, with TRBD1 as a possible D gene (6 bases). Trimming took off 6 bases at V and 11 bases at J, with 13 bases between the two ends. Germline CDR1 SGHTA, CDR2 FQGNSA. The CDR3 sequence is 11 residues long. The CDR3 reads CASSQGRSAFF. The CDR3 DNA sequence: TGTGCCAGCAGTCAGGGGCGTTCGGCTTTCTTT.